This T cell receptor beta chain was profiled in a study of T-cell memory formation after mild COVID-19. In the study overall: TCR clusters were mostly confined to one donor each.

Germline-derived CDR1 and CDR2 are SGHTA and FQGNSA. The ends were cut back, 4 bases at V and 1 base at J, with 15 bases in the middle. CDR3 length equals 16 residues. Each CDR3 protein gets one entry after TCRdb re-called the 5' RACE reads with MiXCR. Altogether about 150,000 distinct CDR3 sequences are present, 6% to 6.5% being singletons, with the ten largest covering around 2%. Only a few counts were recorded for this clonotype. The chain is built from TRBV7-2 and TRBJ2-3; D not resolved. The sample was PBMCs or a T cell subset sorted from them (not recorded which). The receptor was derived from an adult woman who had mild COVID-19 (a few samples of this study predate the infection). Cell type and time point are not known. In DNA, the CDR3 is TGTGCCAGCAGCTCCCGGGCGACCAGACGCACAGATACGCAGTATTTT. Its protein product is CASSSRATRRTDTQYF.